A selection of T cell receptor beta chains follows, all from one sample in a study of type 1 regulatory T cells. TCRdb reanalysed the reads using MiXCR and keeps one entry per CDR3 protein. Of some 90,000 distinct CDR3 sequences listed, roughly 31% were seen once; the top ten hold around 2.3%. The sample consisted of CD4+ T cells, either the whole sample or a sorted fraction (not recorded which). The origin of the receptors is a human donor in good health. CDR3s include the opening cysteine and the closing phenylalanine or tryptophan. Fields, in order: J gene, V gene, CDR3 protein.

>TRBJ2-5|TRBV6-2/TRBV6-3
CASSYNRAQETQYF
>TRBJ2-3|TRBV20-1
CSARVAGYKDTQYF
>TRBJ1-2|TRBV4-1
CASSQGFVGYGYTF
>TRBJ2-7|TRBV4-1
CASSQIQLAGGVYEQYF
>TRBJ2-7|TRBV29-1
CSVRDSPYEQYF
>TRBJ2-7|TRBV6-6
CASSYSDSTYEQYF
>TRBJ1-2|TRBV7-9
CASSLQDRINYGYTF
>TRBJ2-3|TRBV19
CASSPGTSSDTQYF
>TRBJ1-2|TRBV7-2
CASSSWVGQANYGYTF
>TRBJ2-4|TRBV6-6
CASSPSKNIQYF
>TRBJ2-1|TRBV24-1
CATTTNSYNEQFF
>TRBJ2-2|TRBV5-1
CASSPGPGELFF
>TRBJ2-7|TRBV3-1
CASSQDSSSGIYEQYF
>TRBJ2-5|TRBV3-1
CASSGGTGYQETQYF
>TRBJ2-2|TRBV27
CASSLEDRRLSNTGELFF
>TRBJ2-5|TRBV5-1
CASRVVLTKETQYF
>TRBJ1-1|TRBV14
CASSQWRQTNTEAFF
>TRBJ1-5|TRBV10-2
CASATGLGQPQHF
>TRBJ2-7|TRBV3-1
CASRRGGEQYF
>TRBJ1-5|TRBV19
CASSIDRGGNQPQHF
>TRBJ1-6|TRBV7-2
CASSLFWENNSPLHF
>TRBJ2-1|TRBV3-1
CASSQAGVNEQFF
>TRBJ2-1|TRBV20-1
CSAKGPTYNEQFF
>TRBJ2-2|TRBV20-1
CSAKPDVPGELFF
>TRBJ2-7|TRBV7-2
CASSLLSGSPSHEQYF
>TRBJ1-1|TRBV9
CASSVVGESGEAFF
>TRBJ1-6|TRBV5-1
CASSLVVRRLEPNSPLHF
>TRBJ1-2|TRBV5-1
CASSLEEGPYGYTF